Below, 27 T cell receptor beta chains from the same sample are listed, as sequenced in a study of metastatic and nonmetastatic thyroid tumors. With MiXCR, TCRdb reprocessed the PCR reads. The data show 15,000 to 20,000 clones, over 20% seen once. Thyroid surgery was preceded by no treatment in any patient. Sequenced: tumor tissue. These receptors all come from a female donor with papillary thyroid cancer or a benign thyroid nodule (not recorded which). Some clones in this sample may be carry-over from other donors' samples.

This clone was detected many times. The chain uses TRBV5-4 and TRBJ2-3; no clear D. V shed 3 bases and J shed 7 bases, with 9 bases lying between them. CDR1 is SGHNT, CDR2 YYREEE, per germline (reference sequence). This CDR3 spans 12 amino acids. The CDR3 loop is CASSSSGHTQYF. For the CDR3, the DNA is TGTGCCAGCAGCTCCTCAGGACATACGCAGTATTTT.

The chain combines TRBV6-1 with TRBJ2-2, with 10 bases aligning to TRBD1. CDR3 size: 17 residues. The germline CDR1 and CDR2 sequences are MNHNS and SASEGT. The J segment lost 5 bases and the V segment lost 4 bases, leaving 10 bases of the junction unmatched. The CDR3, as DNA: TGTGCCAGCAGTGTGGGTCTTACGGGACAGGGGACCGGGGAGCTGTTTTTT. Its protein is CASSVGLTGQGTGELFF.

This clone was recorded at least ten times. The chain recombines TRBV14 with TRBJ1-2; TRBD1 matches 7 bases. With V trimmed by 4 bases and J by 5 bases, 4 bases remained unmatched. In germline, CDR1 is SGHDN, CDR2 FVKESK. This CDR3 has 13 residues. The chain's CDR3 is CASSPGQSYGYTF. DNA of the CDR3: TGTGCCAGCAGCCCGGGACAGAGTTATGGCTACACCTTC.

The V and J genes are TRBV20-1 and TRBJ1-2, with a tentative D call TRBD1 (6 bases). Germline CDR1 reads DFQATT; CDR2 reads SNEGSKA (reference sequence). The CDR3 spans 16 residues. V was cut by 0 bases and J by 4 bases, with 18 bases left in between. This chain's CDR3 is CSARDQSRGAGYGYTF. CDR3 DNA sequence: TGCAGTGCTAGAGATCAATCCAGGGGCGCGGGCTATGGCTACACCTTC.

Ten or more counts support this clone. This chain uses TRBV12-3 or TRBV12-4 with TRBJ2-1; D not certain. V lost 6 bases and J 0 bases, leaving 9 bases between the germline ends. This CDR3 has 14 residues. CDR3 protein: CASRLESSYNEQFF. CDR3 bases: TGTGCCAGCAGACTCGAGAGCTCCTACAATGAGCAGTTCTTC.

This clone showed up many times. A much larger clone sits a single nucleotide away, making a read error possible. Other DNA sequences of this sample code for an identical CDR3. The gene calls are TRBV20-1 and TRBJ2-2; no definite D call. The CDR3 length is 15 residues. CDR1 is DFQATT, CDR2 SNEGSKA, per germline (reference sequence). V gave up 5 bases and J gave up 5 bases, with 18 bases separating them. DNA for the CDR3: TGCAGTGCTTCCGGAGATCATACTGCGACCGGGGAGCTGTTTTTT. Residues: CSASGDHTATGELFF.

Only a few counts were recorded for this clone. V is TRBV12-5 and J is TRBJ1-3; D is unresolved. V dropped 6 bases and J dropped 1 base, with 1 base sitting between them. The CDR3 length is 11 residues. Germline loops: CDR1 LGHNT, CDR2 FRNRAP. The CDR3 protein is CASGSGNTIYF. CDR3 bases: TGTGCTAGTGGATCTGGAAACACCATATATTTT.

This clone was seen at least ten times. Given a much more abundant clone one base away, this may be a read error. The chain is built from TRBV20-1 and TRBJ1-2; TRBD1 matches 12 bases. This CDR3 contains 14 residues. V gave up 6 bases and J gave up 4 bases; unmatched junction bases: 6. The germline gives CDR1 DFQATT, CDR2 SNEGSKA (reference sequence). CDR3 nucleotide sequence: TGCAGTGCAGGGGGACAGGGGGCGGGCTATGGCTACACCTTC. Translating gives CSAGGQGAGYGYTF.

This clone came up many times. The chain employs TRBV11-2 and TRBJ2-7; 7 positions agree with TRBD1. Trimming at V came to 3 bases and at J to 4 bases, leaving 3 bases not matched to a gene. CDR1 is SGHAT, CDR2 FQNNGV, per germline. The CDR3 loop spans 13 amino acids. The CDR3 loop is CASSLGQLYEQYF. The CDR3 region has the DNA TGTGCCAGCAGCTTGGGACAGTTGTACGAGCAGTACTTC. The whole variable domain, remainder taken from reference TRBV11-2 and TRBJ2-7, is EAGVAQSPRYKIIEKRQSVAFWCNPISGHATLYWYQQILGQGPKLLIQFQNNGVVDDSQLPKDRFSAERLKGVDSTLKIQPAKLEDSAVYLCASSLGQLYEQYFGPGTRLTVT.

This clone was counted between two and nine times. This chain links TRBV6-2 or TRBV6-3 with TRBJ2-2; tentatively, D is TRBD2 (6 bases). In germline, CDR1 is MNHEY, CDR2 SVGEGT. V lost 6 bases and J lost 6, with 14 bases in between. This CDR3 contains 14 residues. The CDR3 nucleotides are TGTGCCAGCAGACTAGCTGGTATGCCCGGGGAGCTGTTTTTT. It specifies CASRLAGMPGELFF.

This clone appeared many times. Other DNA sequences in the same sample also yield this CDR3. This chain links TRBV11-2 with TRBJ2-7; 8 bases line up with TRBD1. The CDR3 sequence is 14 residues long. Germline-derived CDR1 and CDR2 are SGHAT and FQNNGV. Losses at the gene ends were 2 bases for V and 4 bases for J; bases not matched to a gene: 4. The CDR3 reads CASSLSRGRYEQYF. DNA of the CDR3: TGTGCCAGCAGCTTATCCAGGGGGCGTTACGAGCAGTACTTC.

In its sample, this clone was seen a few times. A read error may account for a junction end that differs from germline. The rearrangement links TRBV10-3 to TRBJ2-7; TRBD2 matches at 11 bases. CDR3 length: 16 amino acids. Germline lookup yields CDR1 ENHRY and CDR2 SYGVKD. The DNA for the CDR3 is TGTGCAATCAGTGACTCTAGCGGGAGGAGCGTATACGAGCAGTACTTC. Amino acid sequence: CAISDSSGRSVYEQYF.

This clone ranks as medium-sized. V usage is TRBV20-1 and J usage is TRBJ2-1, with 9 positions matching TRBD1. V shed 0 bases, J shed 3 bases, and the junction held 6 bases outside the gene matches. This CDR3 contains 16 residues. The germline V gene has CDR1 DFQATT and CDR2 SNEGSKA (reference sequence). CDR3 nucleotides: TGCAGTGCTAGAGATCTTAGGACAGGGGACTACAATGAGCAGTTCTTC. It encodes CSARDLRTGDYNEQFF.

This clone was observed at least ten times. This chain uses TRBV9 with TRBJ2-2; 11 positions agree with TRBD2. CDR1 is SGDLS and CDR2 is YYNGEE in the germline V gene. The CDR3 is 16 residues long. After removal of 4 bases from V and 4 bases from J, the junction contained 6 bases not matched to a gene. CDR3 amino acids: CASSLAGGGGTGELFF. The CDR3 DNA is TGTGCCAGCAGCTTAGCGGGAGGGGGAGGCACCGGGGAGCTGTTTTTT.

This chain links TRBV11-2 with TRBJ1-2; perhaps TRBD1 as D (6 bases). V was clipped by 5 bases and J by 3 bases, with 13 bases between them. The CDR3 contains 14 residues. Germline loops: CDR1 SGHAT, CDR2 FQNNGV. CDR3 loop: CASSRTGRDYGYTF. The DNA of the CDR3 is TGTGCCAGCAGCCGAACAGGGAGGGACTATGGCTACACCTTC.

This clone was seen at least ten times. A much larger clone differs from this one at a single base, so this may be a read error. The chain is built from TRBV27 and TRBJ2-1; D possibly corresponds to TRBD1 (6 bases). The V end was cut by 7 bases, the J end by 5 bases, with 15 bases between. The CDR3 is 14 residues long. The germline V gene encodes CDR1 MNHEY and CDR2 SMNVEV (reference sequence). This chain's CDR3 is CASKGPGAHNEQFF. DNA for the CDR3: TGTGCCAGCAAGGGTCCAGGGGCCCACAATGAGCAGTTCTTC.

This clone was seen at least ten times. V is TRBV6-2 or TRBV6-3 and J is TRBJ1-2; weak D call: TRBD1 (5 bases). The V and J ends lost 2 bases and 3 bases respectively, with 19 bases between them. The CDR3 is 17 residues long. Germline CDR1 and CDR2: MNHEY and SVGEGT. CDR3 residues: CASSYPGTAIGYYGYTF. CDR3 DNA: TGTGCCAGCAGTTACCCCGGGACGGCTATCGGCTACTATGGCTACACCTTC.

This clone has at least ten counts. This could be a read error, since a much larger clone is one nucleotide away. Since the CDR3 does not end with the conserved phenylalanine or tryptophan, this likely comes from a read error. Other DNA sequences from this sample encode an identical CDR3 as well. V gene TRBV4-2 combines with J gene TRBJ1-1; D is unclear. The CDR3 is 12 residues long. Germline V lookup: CDR1 LGHNA, CDR2 YNFKEQ. V was shortened by 3 bases and J by 3 bases, with 5 bases between the two germline ends. In nucleotides, the CDR3 is TGTGCCAGCAGCCAGAGGGACACTGAAGCTTTCTCT. As protein: CASSQRDTEAFS.

This clone was seen ten or more times. V is TRBV7-9 and J is TRBJ2-3, with TRBD1 identical over 7 bases. CDR3 length: 13 residues. The germline CDR1 and CDR2 sequences are SEHNR and FQNEAQ (reference sequence). V was pared by 6 bases and J by 6 bases, with 6 bases of the junction left unmatched. CDR3 DNA: TGTGCCAGCAGAATGACAGGGCAGGATACGCAGTATTTT. This sequence encodes CASRMTGQDTQYF.

This clone came up many times. The genes are TRBV7-8 and TRBJ2-3, with TRBD1 matching over 10 bases. Germline CDR1 reads SGHVS; CDR2 reads FQNEAQ. This CDR3 comprises 16 residues. V lost 5 bases, J lost 4 bases, and 9 bases stayed unmatched. The CDR3 coding sequence is TGTGCCAGCAGCAACCGAGGACAGGGGGGCGCAGATACGCAGTATTTT. This sequence encodes CASSNRGQGGADTQYF.

As for this clone: A junction boundary mismatches the germline segment, possibly from a read error. The chain has TRBV4-1 and TRBJ2-7; the D gene is possibly TRBD2 (6 bases). Germline V gene lookup returns CDR1 MGHRA and CDR2 YSYEKL. CDR3 size: 15 residues. The chain's CDR3 is CASSPARRAPYEQYF. DNA for the CDR3: TGCGCCAGTAGCCCCGCGAGGAGGGCACCCTACGAGCAGTACTTC.

This clone was seen repeatedly, ten times or more. The rearrangement uses TRBV19 and TRBJ1-5, with no clear D. V was shortened by 7 bases and J by 1 base, with 14 bases between the two germline ends. This CDR3 contains 15 residues. Germline CDR1 is LNHDA and CDR2 is SQIVND (reference sequence). CDR3 DNA: TGTGCCAGTACGAGGGTTGGGAGGAGCAATCAGCCCCAGCATTTT. Translating gives CASTRVGRSNQPQHF. The full variable domain, rest sourced from reference TRBV19 and TRBJ1-5, is DGGITQSPKYLFRKEGQNVTLSCEQNLNHDAMYWYRQDPGQGLRLIYYSQIVNDFQKGDIAEGYSVSREKKESFPLTVTSAQKNPTAFYLCASTRVGRSNQPQHFGDGTRLSIL.

The chain recombines TRBV5-6 with TRBJ1-6, with 9 bases lining up with TRBD1. V lost 3 bases and J lost 7; bases outside the gene matches: 14. Germline V gives CDR1 SGHDT, CDR2 YYEEEE. CDR3 length: 18 amino acids. CDR3 loop: CASSSHRGLRGGNSPLHF. CDR3 in DNA: TGTGCCAGCAGCTCCCACAGGGGGCTACGGGGAGGCAATTCACCCCTCCACTTT.

This clone appeared many times. V gene TRBV11-3 combines with J gene TRBJ2-2, with D maybe TRBD2 (5 bases). V shed 0 bases and J shed 9 bases, with 8 bases lying between them. The CDR3 totals 13 residues. CDR1 and CDR2 (germline): SGHNT, YENEEA. The CDR3 region has the DNA TGTGCCAGCAGCTTAGAAGAGGGTCGGGAGCTGTTTTTT. Translating it yields CASSLEEGRELFF.

This clone was seen repeatedly, ten times or more. The CDR3 loop is CAWSWGPVQAREGNTIYF. The CDR3 coding sequence is TGTGCCTGGAGTTGGGGTCCGGTACAGGCGAGGGAAGGAAACACCATATATTTT. This sequence joins TRBV30 and TRBJ1-3; a weak D match, TRBD1 (5 bases). The CDR3 contains 18 residues. Germline V gene lookup returns CDR1 GTSNPN and CDR2 SVGIG (reference sequence). Trimming removed 2 bases from V and 4 bases from J, with 24 bases in between.

This clone was counted at least ten times. The rearrangement joins TRBV12-3 or TRBV12-4 to TRBJ1-3, with TRBD1 matching 11 bases. V dropped 3 bases and J dropped 3; count of bases not matched to a gene: 4. The CDR3 has 16 residues. CDR3 in amino acids: CASSFQGQGGGNTIYF. In DNA form, the CDR3 reads TGTGCCAGCAGTTTCCAGGGACAGGGGGGTGGAAACACCATATATTTT.

This clone has a handful of counts. The chain has TRBV2 and TRBJ2-7, with 10 bases lining up with TRBD2. The CDR3 runs 12 residues. Trimming cost V 11 bases and J 7 bases; bases outside gene matches: 8. Germline CDR1 and CDR2: SNHLY and FYNNEI. CDR3 DNA: TGTGCCGGCAAGCGGGAGGGCCCGGAGCAGTACTTC. Translated: CAGKREGPEQYF.